The following is a T cell receptor (beta chain) sequence with its context. PCR primers comprised 60 Vbeta and 13 Jbeta primers. Method: immunoSEQ multiplex PCR; TCRdb's copy keeps in-frame clones and lacks some. This sample carries over 150,000 clones, roughly 85% of them seen once, and the ten largest clones take over 0.8%. J gave up 8 bases and V 3 bases, and 7 bases lay outside the gene matches. Germline V lookup: CDR1 MNHEY, CDR2 SMNVEV (reference sequence). The CDR3 runs 15 residues. The entry originates in a study of cytomegalovirus exposure and HLA in healthy donors. Turning to the study itself: Drawn from HLA-typed donors, about 85 million unique TCRs were held in an early data release.

This sequence was found in a woman aged 25 to 39 in good health and CMV-seronegative. The V gene is TRBV27, the J gene TRBJ2-1; 10 nucleotides align to TRBD2. The sequenced sample was PBMCs. Here the CDR3 reads CASSLRASGSHEQFF. CDR3 sequence (DNA): TGTGCCAGCAGTTTGAGGGCTAGCGGGAGCCATGAGCAGTTCTTC.